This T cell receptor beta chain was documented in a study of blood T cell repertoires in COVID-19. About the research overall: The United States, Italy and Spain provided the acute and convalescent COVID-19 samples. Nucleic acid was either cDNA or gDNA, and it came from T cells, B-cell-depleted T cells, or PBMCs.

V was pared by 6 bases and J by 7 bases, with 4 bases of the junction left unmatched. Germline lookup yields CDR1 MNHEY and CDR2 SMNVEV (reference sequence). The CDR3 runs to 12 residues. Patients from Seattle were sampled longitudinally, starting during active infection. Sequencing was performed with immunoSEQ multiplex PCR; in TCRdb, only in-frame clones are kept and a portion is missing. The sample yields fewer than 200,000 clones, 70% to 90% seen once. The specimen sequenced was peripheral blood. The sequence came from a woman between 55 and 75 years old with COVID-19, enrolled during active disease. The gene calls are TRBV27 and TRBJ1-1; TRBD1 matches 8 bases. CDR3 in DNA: TGTGCCAGCAGCCTGACAGGGGTTGAAGCTTTCTTT. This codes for CASSLTGVEAFF.